The next 6 T cell receptor beta chains were all read from a single sample in a study of T cells in Graves' hyperthyroidism and ophthalmopathy. RNA transcripts were the template for amplifying TCR beta CDR3 regions. During a first-round RT-PCR of the TCR CDR3, the HTBI primer set was used. A single record per CDR3 protein comes from TCRdb applying MiXCR to the multiplex PCR reads. The repertoire holds under 650,000 distinct CDR3 sequences, with around 15% as singletons. The sample comprised blood. Every receptor here comes from a woman in her 30s with Graves' hyperthyroidism.

This clonotype has a count of ten or more. This chain uses TRBV12-3 or TRBV12-4 with TRBJ1-1, with no clear D. This CDR3 is built from 12 residues. The germline V and J ends were trimmed by 6 bases and 3 bases, with 8 bases remaining between them. CDR3 coding DNA: TGTGCCAGCAGCCTGCGACACACTGAAGCTTTCTTT. Its protein is CASSLRHTEAFF.

This clonotype has only a few counts. The chain has TRBV28 and TRBJ1-4, with unresolved D. Trimming took off 6 bases at V and 0 bases at J, with 14 bases between the two ends. Germline CDR1 MDHEN, CDR2 SYDVKM. This CDR3 comprises 16 residues. CDR3: CASSTLKLSTNEKLFF. DNA of the CDR3: TGTGCCAGCAGCACCCTAAAGTTATCAACTAATGAAAAACTGTTTTTT.

The genes are TRBV11-2 and TRBJ1-3; possibly TRBD1 for D (5 bases). This CDR3 is 13 amino acids long. CDR1 SGHAT and CDR2 FQNNGV come from the germline V gene. The germline V and J ends were trimmed by 3 bases and 11 bases, with 14 bases remaining between them. Here the CDR3 DNA reads TGTGCCAGCAGCTTTTCCAGGGAATACCCCATATATTTT. Its translation: CASSFSREYPIYF. Variable domain in full (rest from reference TRBV11-2 and TRBJ1-3): EAGVAQSPRYKIIEKRQSVAFWCNPISGHATLYWYQQILGQGPKLLIQFQNNGVVDDSQLPKDRFSAERLKGVDSTLKIQPAKLEDSAVYLCASSFSREYPIYFGEGSWLTVV.

This clonotype was seen repeatedly, ten times or more. The rearrangement uses TRBV20-1 and TRBJ1-1, with D hard to call. The CDR3 sequence is 9 residues long. Germline loops: CDR1 DFQATT, CDR2 SNEGSKA (reference sequence). The V gene lost 5 bases and the J gene lost 10 bases, with 8 bases spanning the gap. In DNA form, the CDR3 reads TGCAGTGCTTCGGTGGGAGCTTTCTTT. It is translated as CSASVGAFF.

The V gene is TRBV6-1, the J gene TRBJ2-5; 7 bases are shared with TRBD1. Unmatched junction bases numbered 4, after V lost 6 bases and J lost 0 bases. Germline-derived CDR1 and CDR2 are MNHNS and SASEGT. The CDR3 has 14 amino acids. The CDR3 is CASRNDRDQETQYF. The CDR3 region has the DNA TGTGCCAGCAGAAACGACAGGGACCAAGAGACCCAGTACTTC.

This clonotype was detected many times. The chain recombines TRBV2 with TRBJ2-7; TRBD2 aligns across 8 bases. Looked up from germline, CDR1 is SNHLY and CDR2 is FYNNEI. After removal of 8 bases from V and 1 base from J, the junction contained 13 bases not matched to a gene. The CDR3 has 16 residues. Written as DNA, the CDR3 is TGTGCCAGCTCAGTGCAGCGGGGGAGGATATCCTACGAGCAGTACTTC. Translated: CASSVQRGRISYEQYF.